This passage covers 23 T cell receptor beta chains from one sample sequenced in a study of identical twins. One entry per CDR3 protein, called by TCRdb with MiXCR from the 5' RACE reads. Of about 280,000 distinct CDR3 sequences detected, about 8.9% appear once; the ten largest clones hold 2.1%. The same sample was also used in a study of yellow fever vaccine responses in identical twins.

Sequenced input: memory (CD45RO+) T cells sorted from blood. These receptors were taken from a woman aged 18-29 years in good health.

Ten or more counts support this clonotype. The V and J genes are TRBV9 and TRBJ2-4; D is tentatively TRBD1 or TRBD2 (5 bases each). The CDR3 runs 16 residues. From germline, CDR1 is SGDLS and CDR2 YYNGEE. The V gene lost 0 bases and the J gene lost 0 bases, with 10 bases spanning the gap. The CDR3 nucleotides are TGTGCCAGCAGCGTAGCCGGGACGTTAGCCAAAAACATTCAGTACTTC. As protein: CASSVAGTLAKNIQYF.

This clonotype has a handful of counts. The gene calls are TRBV5-6 and TRBJ2-7; weak D call: TRBD1 (6 bases). The germline V gene has CDR1 SGHDT and CDR2 YYEEEE. Trimming shortened V by 0 bases and J by 5 bases, and 18 bases separated the two germline ends. The CDR3 is 16 amino acids. CDR3 nucleotide sequence: TGTGCCAGCAGCTTGGACAGGTTCGCAGGGGCCGACGAGCAGTACTTC. Residues: CASSLDRFAGADEQYF.

This clonotype was seen many times. The chain couples TRBV29-1 to TRBJ1-1; 8 bases are shared with TRBD1. Looked up from germline, CDR1 is SQVTM and CDR2 is ANQGSEA. V dropped 4 bases and J dropped 7; count of bases not matched to a gene: 8. The CDR3 is 13 residues long. The DNA of the CDR3 is TGCAGCGTTGTATGGCAGGGGGCGTTTGAAGCTTTCTTT. Translating it yields CSVVWQGAFEAFF.

This chain links TRBV19 with TRBJ2-1; TRBD1 agrees at 10 bases. Germline values: CDR1 LNHDA, CDR2 SQIVND (reference sequence). The V and J ends lost 3 bases and 4 bases, in that order; junction bases with no gene match: 3. The CDR3 spans 15 residues. The CDR3 DNA reads as TGTGCCAGTAGTATGGGGGACAGGGGATACAATGAGCAGTTCTTC. Translation gives CASSMGDRGYNEQFF.

This chain links TRBV20-1 with TRBJ2-5; D gene ambiguous. Between the trimmed V and J ends, which lost 3 bases and 5 bases, there was a span of 10 bases. The CDR3 runs 12 residues. Looked up from germline, CDR1 is DFQATT and CDR2 is SNEGSKA (reference sequence). CDR3 coding DNA: TGCAGTGCTAGGAGGACGTCGGAGACCCAGTACTTC. Translation: CSARRTSETQYF.

This clonotype was detected only a few times. V usage is TRBV20-1 and J usage is TRBJ2-1; no clear D. This CDR3 has 16 amino acids. Germline V gene lookup returns CDR1 DFQATT and CDR2 SNEGSKA (reference sequence). V gave up 0 bases and J gave up 0 bases, with 12 bases separating them. The CDR3 sequence is CSAREGSPSSYNEQFF. The CDR3 bases are TGCAGTGCTAGAGAAGGAAGCCCAAGCTCCTACAATGAGCAGTTCTTC.

V and J are TRBV5-1 and TRBJ2-2; 13 positions match TRBD2. Germline CDR1 SGHRS, CDR2 YFSETQ. V lost 1 base to trimming and J lost 3 bases; unmatched junction nucleotides: 9. The CDR3 has 19 residues. CDR3 loop: CASSLSGPGLAGYTGELFF. In nucleotides, the CDR3 is TGCGCCAGCAGCTTGTCCGGGCCGGGACTAGCGGGATACACCGGGGAGCTGTTTTTT.

This chain links TRBV7-8 with TRBJ1-2, with TRBD1 identical over 7 bases. Germline V gives CDR1 SGHVS, CDR2 FQNEAQ. The junction had 8 bases not matched to a gene; V was cut back by 5 bases and J by 8 bases. The CDR3 covers 13 residues. For the CDR3, the DNA is TGTGCCAGCAGCCGGGACAGCCTCACGGGCTACACCTTC. Protein product: CASSRDSLTGYTF.

The sample holds many counts of this clonotype. The rearrangement joins TRBV6-5 to TRBJ1-2; TRBD1 aligns across 10 bases. V dropped 0 bases and J dropped 7; count of bases not matched to a gene: 11. CDR3 length equals 17 residues. Germline CDR1 and CDR2: MNHEY and SVGAGI. The CDR3 region has the DNA TGTGCCAGCAGTTACTCGCGATCGGGACAGGGGTTTAGTGGCTACACCTTC. Translating gives CASSYSRSGQGFSGYTF.

The chain links TRBV6-1 to TRBJ2-1, with D perhaps assigned TRBD1 or TRBD2 (7 bases each). In germline, CDR1 is MNHNS, CDR2 SASEGT. Deletions cut 7 bases from V and 4 bases from J, with 23 bases between. The CDR3 covers 17 residues. The CDR3 DNA reads as TGTGCCAGCACCCAGGGGGGGATCCCCCCAAATTACAATGAGCAGTTCTTC. Its protein product is CASTQGGIPPNYNEQFF.

This clonotype came up a few times. This sequence joins TRBV20-1 and TRBJ2-3, with 7 bases fitting TRBD2. The V segment lost 3 bases and the J segment 6 bases; nucleotides outside the gene matches: 9. Germline V gene sequence: CDR1 DFQATT, CDR2 SNEGSKA (reference sequence). The CDR3 loop spans 14 amino acids. In DNA form, the CDR3 reads TGCAGTGCTAGGATTGTGGGGGGGTGGGATACGCAGTATTTT. This gives the protein CSARIVGGWDTQYF.

This clonotype was recorded once. The rearrangement links TRBV27 to TRBJ2-1; 11 positions match TRBD2. The CDR3 runs 15 residues. V lost 2 bases and J lost 8; bases outside the gene matches: 5. Germline assignment: CDR1 MNHEY and CDR2 SMNVEV (reference sequence). This CDR3 is CASSLGSGRAHEQFF. CDR3 nucleotide sequence: TGTGCCAGCAGTTTAGGTAGCGGGAGGGCGCATGAGCAGTTCTTC.

The J gene is TRBJ1-1, the V gene TRBV5-8, with D tentatively TRBD1 (5 bases). This CDR3 region has 16 residues. Germline values: CDR1 SGHTS, CDR2 YDEGEE. Trimming left V 2 bases short and J 0 bases short, with 14 bases between. CDR3 DNA: TGTGCCAGCAGCTTTGGGGGGTGGGGAGTGAACACTGAAGCTTTCTTT. It encodes CASSFGGWGVNTEAFF.

The DNA for the CDR3 is TGTGCCAGCAGCGTAGGGACAGGGGCCGGGGAGCTGTTTTTT. This translates into CASSVGTGAGELFF. J is TRBJ2-2 and V is TRBV9; TRBD1 matches at 9 bases. Germline CDR1 reads SGDLS; CDR2 reads YYNGEE. This CDR3 has 14 residues. Losses at the gene ends were 0 bases for V and 6 bases for J; bases not matched to a gene: 0.

The chain recombines TRBV5-1 with TRBJ2-6; tentatively, D is TRBD1 or TRBD2 (5 bases each). V was cut by 3 bases and J by 0 bases, with 13 bases left in between. Germline CDR1 reads SGHRS; CDR2 reads YFSETQ. CDR3 length equals 17 residues. DNA of the CDR3: TGCGCCAGCAGCTCGGGGCCGACGAGCTCTGGGGCCAACGTCCTGACTTTC. Amino acids: CASSSGPTSSGANVLTF.

The V gene is TRBV28, the J gene TRBJ2-7; TRBD2 agrees at 9 bases. The CDR3 extends over 15 amino acids. Germline V gene sequence: CDR1 MDHEN, CDR2 SYDVKM. V lost 6 bases to trimming and J lost 3 bases; unmatched junction nucleotides: 9. Here the CDR3 reads CASSLSSGILYEQYF. As DNA, the CDR3 is TGTGCCAGCAGCCTCTCTAGCGGGATTCTCTACGAGCAGTACTTC.

There are many counts of this clonotype. CDR3 sequence: CASSSRSLTSNEKLFF. The CDR3 DNA sequence: TGTGCCAGCAGCTCAAGATCCCTTACGTCTAATGAAAAACTGTTTTTT. J is TRBJ1-4 and V is TRBV3-1; D remains unclear. This CDR3 is 16 amino acids long. V was pared by 5 bases and J by 3 bases, with 16 bases between. Germline CDR1 LGHDT, CDR2 YNNKEL (reference sequence).

This clonotype showed up many times. The chain couples TRBV11-2 to TRBJ2-7; D is possibly TRBD1 (5 bases). Per the germline V gene, CDR1 is SGHAT and CDR2 is FQNNGV. Between the trimmed V and J ends, which lost 1 base and 1 base, there was a span of 8 bases. The length of the CDR3 is 14 residues. The CDR3 reads CASSLGPGSYEQYV. In DNA, the CDR3 is TGTGCCAGCAGCTTAGGTCCAGGGTCCTACGAGCAGTACGTC.

With regard to this clonotype: The junction departs from germline at one end; a sequencing error may be responsible. This chain connects TRBV20-1 to TRBJ2-3, with 8 positions matching TRBD2. The CDR3 sequence is 15 residues long. Germline V gene sequence: CDR1 DFQATT, CDR2 SNEGSKA (reference sequence). The DNA of the CDR3 is TGCTGTGCTAGAGGGGATAGCGGGAACACAGATACGCAGTATTTT. Translating it yields CCARGDSGNTDTQYF.

There are a few counts of this clonotype. This chain uses TRBV20-1 with TRBJ2-3, with TRBD1 matching over 8 bases. Trimming cost V 6 bases and J 3 bases; bases outside gene matches: 2. This CDR3 has 12 residues. Looked up from germline, CDR1 is DFQATT and CDR2 is SNEGSKA (reference sequence). The CDR3, as DNA: TGCAGTGCGTGGGACAGGACAGATACGCAGTATTTT. Encoded protein: CSAWDRTDTQYF.

This clonotype showed up just a few times. The J gene is TRBJ2-5, the V gene TRBV28; no firm D call. With 3 bases removed from V and 5 bases from J, the gap between germline ends came to 13 bases. There are 14 residues in the CDR3. The germline CDR1 and CDR2 sequences are MDHEN and SYDVKM. The CDR3 sequence is CASSFPVQGETQYF. In DNA, the CDR3 is TGTGCCAGCAGTTTCCCGGTCCAAGGGGAGACCCAGTACTTC.

This clonotype was recorded at least ten times. This rearrangement joins TRBV10-3 to TRBJ2-7; D is possibly TRBD1 or TRBD2 (5 bases each). Germline V lookup: CDR1 ENHRY, CDR2 SYGVKD. The CDR3 consists of 14 residues. The ends were cut back, 6 bases at V and 2 bases at J, with 14 bases in the middle. The CDR3 loop is CAISTGALPYEQYF. The DNA for the CDR3 is TGTGCCATCAGCACCGGGGCACTTCCCTACGAGCAGTACTTC.

The table lists this clonotype with a few counts. The J gene is TRBJ1-1, the V gene TRBV10-3; 7 positions match TRBD1. The junction had 8 bases not matched to a gene; V was cut back by 5 bases and J by 5 bases. This CDR3 is 14 amino acids long. The germline gives CDR1 ENHRY, CDR2 SYGVKD. This chain's CDR3 is CAISRGTEGTEAFF. The CDR3 DNA sequence: TGTGCCATCAGTCGGGGGACAGAGGGGACTGAAGCTTTCTTT.